This TCR beta chain derives from a study of T cell responses to AZD1222 COVID-19 vaccine. CDR1 SQVTM and CDR2 ANQGSEA come from the germline V gene. J was trimmed by 2 bases and V by 4 bases; bases with no gene match: 5. The CDR3 has 14 amino acids. Assay used: immunoSEQ multiplex PCR; TCRdb lists only in-frame clones, some missing. This sample yields 130,000 or so clones, of which approximately 90% are seen a single time; 11% belongs to the top ten. The chain combines TRBV29-1 with TRBJ2-7; 10 nucleotides agree with TRBD1. Sequenced material: peripheral blood, taken on day 0 of MenACWY control vaccination. This sequence originates from an adult in good health. CDR3: CSVAGTGVTYEQYF. DNA for the CDR3: TGCAGCGTTGCGGGGACAGGGGTAACCTACGAGCAGTACTTC.